Listed below are T cell receptor beta chains from one sample, sequenced in a study of shared clonotypes between healthy human individuals. Sequenced by immunoSEQ multiplex PCR; TCRdb stores in-frame clones only, minus some. The table lists a few hundred thousand clones, roughly four fifths of them singletons. The sample consisted of PBMCs. The origin of the receptors is a woman in her forties in good health. Some clones in this sample may be carry-over from other donors' samples. CDR3s include the opening cysteine and the closing phenylalanine or tryptophan. A D gene is named only where the DNA matches it firmly. Some rows mark clone size as missing; the rest say once, few, many or name a class of expanded clone.

d_gene	v_gene	abundance	j_gene	CDR3aa	CDR3nt
TRBD1	TRBV6-5	.	TRBJ1-1	CASRTGVTEAFF	TGTGCCAGCAGGACAGGGGTCACTGAAGCTTTCTTT
.	TRBV6-5	once	TRBJ2-5	CASRRDLGETQYF	TGTGCCAGCCGACGGGACCTAGGAGAGACCCAGTACTTC
TRBD1	TRBV30	many	TRBJ1-2	CACLTGRYGYTF	TGTGCCTGTTTGACAGGGAGGTATGGCTACACCTTC
.	TRBV27	.	TRBJ2-2	CASSLARAGGELFF	TGTGCCAGCAGTTTAGCGAGAGCGGGCGGGGAGCTGTTTTTT
.	TRBV7-3	once	TRBJ2-7	CASSLTRASEYEQYF	TGTGCCAGCAGCTTAACGCGGGCGTCCGAGTACGAGCAGTACTTC
TRBD2	TRBV5-1	.	TRBJ2-7	CASSLQRGYEQYF	TGCGCCAGCAGCTTGCAGCGGGGCTACGAGCAGTACTTC
.	TRBV13	.	TRBJ2-7	CASSPGTSYEQYF	TGTGCCAGCAGCCCCGGGACCAGCTACGAGCAGTACTTC
.	TRBV30	.	TRBJ2-6	CAWSVGLSGGANVLTF	TGTGCCTGGAGTGTAGGATTGTCAGGCGGGGCCAACGTCCTGACTTTC
.	TRBV4-3	.	TRBJ2-7	CASSQDSASSPLYF	TGCGCCAGCAGCCAAGATAGCGCGTCTAGCCCACTGTACTTC
.	TRBV4-3	.	TRBJ2-4	CASSQGRTRGDQYF	TGCGCCAGCAGCCAAGGCCGGACGAGAGGGGATCAGTACTTC
.	TRBV11-2	once	TRBJ1-1	CASSLQPQNTEAFF	TGTGCCAGCAGCTTACAGCCGCAGAACACTGAAGCTTTCTTT
.	TRBV28	few	TRBJ2-2	CASSPPQGWGTGELFF	TGTGCCAGCAGTCCCCCCCAGGGATGGGGCACCGGGGAGCTGTTTTTT
.	TRBV30	.	TRBJ1-5	CGSGAVNSNQPQHF	TGCGGATCTGGGGCAGTTAATAGCAATCAGCCCCAGCATTTT
TRBD2	TRBV6-4	few	TRBJ2-1	CASSPSRNGTSGRSNEQFF	TGTGCCAGCAGTCCCTCAAGAAACGGAACTAGCGGGAGGAGCAATGAGCAGTTCTTC
.	TRBV19	.	TRBJ1-4	CASSRRGNEKLFF	TGTGCCAGTAGTCGCAGGGGAAATGAAAAACTGTTTTTT
TRBD1	TRBV27	.	TRBJ1-3	CASSPTGASGNTIYF	TGTGCCAGCAGCCCTACAGGGGCCTCTGGAAACACCATATATTTT
TRBD2	TRBV4-3	.	TRBJ2-3	CASSQDQVAGADTQYF	TGCGCCAGCAGCCAAGATCAGGTAGCGGGAGCAGATACGCAGTATTTT
TRBD2	TRBV27	.	TRBJ2-1	CASRASGTYNEQFF	TGTGCCAGCAGGGCTAGCGGGACCTACAATGAGCAGTTCTTC
TRBD2	TRBV9	.	TRBJ2-3	CASSVGSGSGNTQYF	TGTGCCAGCAGCGTAGGCAGCGGGAGCGGCAATACGCAGTATTTT
.	TRBV6-4	.	TRBJ2-3	CASSDGLEADTQYF	TGTGCCAGCAGTGACGGGCTAGAGGCAGATACGCAGTATTTT
.	TRBV11-2	many	TRBJ2-3	CASSFLPLATYTDTQYF	TGTGCCAGCAGCTTCTTGCCTCTAGCGACGTACACAGATACGCAGTATTTT
.	TRBV6-5	.	TRBJ2-3	CASRAGGTQYF	TGTGCCAGCAGAGCCGGGGGAACGCAGTATTTT
.	TRBV11-2	few	TRBJ2-7	CASSLDGKDYEQYF	TGTGCCAGCAGCTTAGATGGGAAGGACTACGAGCAGTACTTC
.	TRBV18	.	TRBJ1-5	CASSPGHSNQPQHF	TGTGCCAGCTCACCCGGACATAGCAATCAGCCCCAGCATTTT
.	TRBV19	few	TRBJ1-3	CASSTWDGSGNTIYF	TGTGCCAGTAGTACCTGGGATGGGAGTGGAAACACCATATATTTT
TRBD1	TRBV6-5	.	TRBJ2-5	CASRRLTGRETQYF	TGTGCCAGCAGACGACTGACAGGGCGAGAGACCCAGTACTTC
TRBD2	TRBV5-4	.	TRBJ2-7	CASSLAGGSYEQYF	TGTGCCAGCAGCTTAGCGGGAGGCTCCTACGAGCAGTACTTC
TRBD2	TRBV28	.	TRBJ2-1	CASRPAGAGGPNEQFF	TGTGCCAGCAGACCCGCTGGAGCGGGAGGGCCCAATGAGCAGTTCTTC
.	TRBV2	many	TRBJ2-4	CAGGVQNIQYF	TGTGCCGGGGGTGTCCAAAACATTCAGTACTTC
TRBD1	TRBV11-3	once	TRBJ2-7	CASSPGTGDEQYF	TGTGCCAGCAGCCCCGGGACAGGGGACGAGCAGTACTTC
.	TRBV28	.	TRBJ2-5	CASSLRRPGAQYF	TGTGCCAGCAGTTTACGCAGGCCAGGAGCCCAGTACTTC
.	TRBV7-6	.	TRBJ2-7	CASSSLDYLEQYF	TGTGCCAGCAGCTCCTTAGACTATCTCGAGCAGTACTTC
.	TRBV2	few	TRBJ1-1	CASGAWLGTEAFF	TGTGCCAGCGGGGCATGGCTGGGCACTGAAGCTTTCTTT
TRBD2	TRBV30	.	TRBJ2-5	CAWSGGLAGVETQYF	TGTGCCTGGAGTGGGGGACTAGCGGGAGTCGAGACCCAGTACTTC
.	TRBV27	.	TRBJ1-5	CASSLRGLLGNQPQHF	TGTGCCAGCAGTTTACGGGGGCTGTTGGGCAATCAGCCCCAGCATTTT
.	TRBV18	.	TRBJ1-4	CASSPLRTALGEKLFF	TGTGCCAGCTCACCACTTAGGACGGCTCTAGGGGAAAAACTGTTTTTT
TRBD1	TRBV7-9	.	TRBJ2-7	CASSATGTGGDEQYF	TGTGCCAGCAGCGCTACCGGGACAGGGGGTGACGAGCAGTACTTC
.	TRBV28	.	TRBJ1-5	CASSINRGYSNQPQHF	TGTGCCAGCAGTATAAACCGGGGGTATAGCAATCAGCCCCAGCATTTT
.	TRBV11-2	.	TRBJ1-1	CASSPRFGYDEAFF	TGTGCCAGCAGCCCTCGGTTTGGGTACGATGAAGCTTTCTTT
TRBD1	TRBV19	.	TRBJ2-7	CASESGTGAYEQYF	TGTGCCAGTGAATCCGGGACAGGGGCCTACGAGCAGTACTTC
.	TRBV7-6	few	TRBJ2-3	CASSFGSDTQYF	TGTGCCAGCAGCTTTGGTTCTGATACGCAGTATTTT
TRBD2	TRBV2	.	TRBJ2-5	CAKRSRSSGSFQETQYF	TGTGCCAAGAGAAGCAGGTCTAGCGGGAGTTTCCAAGAGACCCAGTACTTC
.	TRBV5-4	.	TRBJ1-2	CASGNQGGSYGYTF	TGTGCCAGCGGAAACCAAGGAGGGTCCTATGGCTACACCTTC
.	TRBV5-1	.	TRBJ1-1	CASSLGPEAFF	TGCGCCAGCAGCTTGGGACCTGAAGCTTTCTTT
.	TRBV14	.	TRBJ1-1	CASSRRQDTEAFF	TGTGCCAGCAGCCGGCGGCAGGACACTGAAGCTTTCTTT
.	TRBV7-2	.	TRBJ2-5	CASSSSREETQYF	TGTGCCAGCAGCTCATCTAGGGAAGAGACCCAGTACTTC
.	TRBV27	few	TRBJ2-5	CASSLSSQGTETQYF	TGTGCCAGCAGTTTATCGAGTCAGGGGACGGAGACCCAGTACTTC
TRBD2	TRBV5-4	.	TRBJ2-1	CASSLGLAAYNEQFF	TGTGCCAGCAGCCTGGGACTAGCAGCCTACAATGAGCAGTTCTTC
.	TRBV5-1	.	TRBJ2-1	CASRRTFYNEQFF	TGCGCCAGCAGAAGGACTTTTTACAATGAGCAGTTCTTC
.	TRBV11-2	.	TRBJ2-1	CASSLEYPTAPSEQFF	TGTGCCAGCAGCTTAGAGTACCCTACAGCCCCCAGTGAGCAGTTCTTC
.	TRBV4-2	.	TRBJ2-1	CASSQPLRSPYNEQFF	TGTGCCAGCAGCCAACCTCTAAGGAGCCCGTACAATGAGCAGTTCTTC
.	TRBV25-1	many	TRBJ2-1	CASSEEGPGYNEQFF	TGTGCCAGCAGTGAGGAGGGGCCCGGCTACAATGAGCAGTTCTTC
TRBD1	TRBV6-1	.	TRBJ2-7	CASSEPPSRTGQYEQYF	TGTGCCAGCAGTGAACCCCCCTCGCGGACAGGCCAGTACGAGCAGTACTTC